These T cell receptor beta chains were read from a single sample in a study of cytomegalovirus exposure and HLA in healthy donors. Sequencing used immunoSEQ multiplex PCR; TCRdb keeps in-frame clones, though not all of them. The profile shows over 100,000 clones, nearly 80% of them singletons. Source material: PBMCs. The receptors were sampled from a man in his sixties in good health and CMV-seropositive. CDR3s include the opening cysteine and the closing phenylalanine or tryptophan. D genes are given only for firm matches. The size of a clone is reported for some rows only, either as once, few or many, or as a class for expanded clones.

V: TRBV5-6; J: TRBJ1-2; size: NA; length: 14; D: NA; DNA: TGTGCCAGCAGCTCTTGGCCCACTAACTATGGCTACACCTTC; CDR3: CASSSWPTNYGYTF
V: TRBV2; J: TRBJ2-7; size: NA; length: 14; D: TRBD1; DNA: TGTGCCAGCAGCCTACGACAGGGGGATTACGAGCAGTACTTC; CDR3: CASSLRQGDYEQYF
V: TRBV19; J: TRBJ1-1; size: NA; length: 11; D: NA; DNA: TGTGCCAGTAGTGAGGGGGTGAATGCTTTCTTT; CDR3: CASSEGVNAFF
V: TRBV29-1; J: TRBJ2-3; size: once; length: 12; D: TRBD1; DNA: TGCAGCGTTGTGACAGGGCCAGATACGCAGTATTTT; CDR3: CSVVTGPDTQYF
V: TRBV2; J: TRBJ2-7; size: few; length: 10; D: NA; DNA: TGTGCCAGCGGAGAGTACGAGCAGTACTTC; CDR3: CASGEYEQYF
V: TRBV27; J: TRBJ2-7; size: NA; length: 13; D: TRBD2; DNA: TGTGCCAGCAGTTGGAGCGGGGGGAACGAGCAGTACTTC; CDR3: CASSWSGGNEQYF
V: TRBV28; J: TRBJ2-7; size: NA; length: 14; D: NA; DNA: TGTGCCAGCATGGCGTTCGTTAGCAGCTACGAGCAGTACTTC; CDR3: CASMAFVSSYEQYF
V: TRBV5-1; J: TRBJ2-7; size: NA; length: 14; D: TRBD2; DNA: TGCGCCAGCAGCTCGGGGGGGCCATGGGACGAGCAGTACTTC; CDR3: CASSSGGPWDEQYF
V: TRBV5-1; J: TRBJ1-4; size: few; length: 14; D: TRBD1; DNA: TGCGCCAGCGCCTTTGGGACAGTTAATGAAAAACTGTTTTTT; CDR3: CASAFGTVNEKLFF
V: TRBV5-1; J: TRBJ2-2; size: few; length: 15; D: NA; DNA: TGCGCCAGCAGCTTGGAGAGCGCCTCCCTCGGGGAGCTGTTTTTT; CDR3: CASSLESASLGELFF
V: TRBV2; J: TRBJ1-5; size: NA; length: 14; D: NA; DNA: TGTGCCGAAGGTGGGCCAGATAGCAATCAGCCCCAGCATTTT; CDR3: CAEGGPDSNQPQHF
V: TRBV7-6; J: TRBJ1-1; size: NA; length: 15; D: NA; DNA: TGTGCCAGCAGCTTAGGTCCCCTAAGAGGCGCTGAAGCTTTCTTT; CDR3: CASSLGPLRGAEAFF
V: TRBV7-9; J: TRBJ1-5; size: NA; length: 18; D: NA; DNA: TGTGCCAGCAGCCTACCACTCGGCAGGGTGACTTGCAATCAGCCCCAGCATTTT; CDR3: CASSLPLGRVTCNQPQHF
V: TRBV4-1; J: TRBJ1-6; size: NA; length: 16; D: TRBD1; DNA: TGCGCCAGCAGCCTGGACAGGGTCTCCTATAATTCACCCCTCCACTTT; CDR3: CASSLDRVSYNSPLHF
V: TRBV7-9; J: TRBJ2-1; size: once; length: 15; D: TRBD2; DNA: TGTGCCAGCAGCCCAGCGGGGCGGAAGTACAATGAGCAGTTCTTC; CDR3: CASSPAGRKYNEQFF
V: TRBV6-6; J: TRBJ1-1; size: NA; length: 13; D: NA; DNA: TGTGCCAGCAAAAGTAGAGTTAACACTGAAGCTTTCTTT; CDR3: CASKSRVNTEAFF
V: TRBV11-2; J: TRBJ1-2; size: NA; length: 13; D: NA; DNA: TGTGCCAGCAGCTTACGTCAGAACTATGGCTACACCTTC; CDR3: CASSLRQNYGYTF
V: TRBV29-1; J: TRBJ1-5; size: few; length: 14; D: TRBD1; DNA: TGCAGCGTTGTCTCCTCAGGGGGCGGTCAGCCCCAGCATTTT; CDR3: CSVVSSGGGQPQHF
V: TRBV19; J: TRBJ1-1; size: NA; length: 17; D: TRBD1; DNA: TGTGCCAGTAGTCCTTACATGTCCGGGACAGTGAACACTGAAGCTTTCTTT; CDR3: CASSPYMSGTVNTEAFF
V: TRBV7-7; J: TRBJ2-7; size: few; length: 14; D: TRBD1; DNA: TGTGCCAGCAGCCCTGGGACAGGGTCCCACGAGCAGTACTTC; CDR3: CASSPGTGSHEQYF
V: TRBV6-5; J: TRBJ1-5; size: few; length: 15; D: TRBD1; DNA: TGTGCCAGTGAACAGGGACAGGAAGACAATCAGCCCCAGCATTTT; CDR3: CASEQGQEDNQPQHF
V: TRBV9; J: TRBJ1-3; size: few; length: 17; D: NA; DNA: TGTGCCAGCAGCGCCGGACTGCTGGGGAGCGGGGGAAACACCATATATTTT; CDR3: CASSAGLLGSGGNTIYF
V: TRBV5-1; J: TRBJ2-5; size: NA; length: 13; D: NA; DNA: TGCGCCAGCAGCTTGGGGCCCCAAGAGACCCAGTACTTC; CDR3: CASSLGPQETQYF
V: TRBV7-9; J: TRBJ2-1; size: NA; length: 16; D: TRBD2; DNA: TGTGCCAGCAGCGACATCACTAGCGGGAGGGGGAATGAGCAGTTCTTC; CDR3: CASSDITSGRGNEQFF
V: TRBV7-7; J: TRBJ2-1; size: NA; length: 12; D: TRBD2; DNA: TGTGCCAGCAGCCCTTTAGCGGGGGTCCAGTTCTTC; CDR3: CASSPLAGVQFF
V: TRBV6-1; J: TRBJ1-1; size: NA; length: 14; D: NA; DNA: TGTGCCAGCAGTGAATTAGGGGCGACGACTGAAGCTTTCTTT; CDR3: CASSELGATTEAFF
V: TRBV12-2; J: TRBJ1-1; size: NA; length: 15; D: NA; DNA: TGTGCAAGTCGCTACTCCGGACCCAGGGGTACTGAAGCTTTCTTT; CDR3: CASRYSGPRGTEAFF
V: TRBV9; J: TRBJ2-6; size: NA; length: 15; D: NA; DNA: TGTGCCAGCAGCGTAGCAGGGTCTGGGGCCAACGTCCTGACTTTC; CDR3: CASSVAGSGANVLTF
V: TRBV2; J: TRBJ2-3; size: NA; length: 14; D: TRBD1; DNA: TGTGCCAGCAGAGAGGGACAGGGCAAAGATACGCAGTATTTT; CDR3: CASREGQGKDTQYF
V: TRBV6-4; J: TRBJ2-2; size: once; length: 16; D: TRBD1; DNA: TGTGCCAGCAGTAAGACAGGGGTCAAAAACACCGGGGAGCTGTTTTTT; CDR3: CASSKTGVKNTGELFF
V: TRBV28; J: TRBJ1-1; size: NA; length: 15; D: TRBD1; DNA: TGTGCCAGCAGCACGAGGGGGCTCATGAACACTGAAGCTTCCTTT; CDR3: CASSTRGLMNTEASF
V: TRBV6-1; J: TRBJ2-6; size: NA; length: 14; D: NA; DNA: TGTGCCAGCAGTGAAGCATTAGGGGCTAACGTCCTGACTTTC; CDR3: CASSEALGANVLTF
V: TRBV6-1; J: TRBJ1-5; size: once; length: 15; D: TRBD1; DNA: TGTGCCACCAGGAACGACAGGGGGCTCAATCAGCCCCAGCATTTT; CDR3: CATRNDRGLNQPQHF
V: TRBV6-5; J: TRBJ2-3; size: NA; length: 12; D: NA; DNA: TGTGCCAGCGCGTACTCAACAGATACGCAGTATTTT; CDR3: CASAYSTDTQYF
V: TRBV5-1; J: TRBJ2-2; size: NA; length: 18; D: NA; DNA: TGCGCCAGCAGCTTGGAAGAGGTAGGAAGCGCGAACACCGGGGAGCTGTTTTTT; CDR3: CASSLEEVGSANTGELFF
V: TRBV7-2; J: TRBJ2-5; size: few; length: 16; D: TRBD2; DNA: TGTGCCAGCAGCTTAGCCCTAGCGGGGGCCAGAGAGACCCAGTACTTC; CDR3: CASSLALAGARETQYF
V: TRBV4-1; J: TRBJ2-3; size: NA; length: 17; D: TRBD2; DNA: TGCGCCAGCAGCCAAGTCGGACTAGCGGGGGCCGGAGATACGCAGTATTTT; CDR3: CASSQVGLAGAGDTQYF
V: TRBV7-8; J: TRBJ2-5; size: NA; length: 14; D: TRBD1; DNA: TGTGCCAGCAGCCTAACGGGACAGGGAGAGACCCAGTACTTC; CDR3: CASSLTGQGETQYF
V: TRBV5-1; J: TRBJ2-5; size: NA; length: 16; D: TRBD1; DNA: TGCGCCAGCAGCTTGGAGGGGACAGGGCTGCGGGAGACCCAGTACTTC; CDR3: CASSLEGTGLRETQYF
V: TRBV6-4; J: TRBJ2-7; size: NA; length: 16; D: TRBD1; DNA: TGTGCCAGCAGTGAACCCTCGGGACAGGCCTCAGGGGAGCAGTACTTC; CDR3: CASSEPSGQASGEQYF
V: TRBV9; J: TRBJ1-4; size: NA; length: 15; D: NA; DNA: TGTGCCAGCAGCCCGACGGACAGCTTTAATGAAAAACTGTTTTTT; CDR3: CASSPTDSFNEKLFF
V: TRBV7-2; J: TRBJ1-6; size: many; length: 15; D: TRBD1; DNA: TGTGCCAGCAGCTCTCAGGGGGCGCTTAATTCACCCCTCCACTTT; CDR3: CASSSQGALNSPLHF
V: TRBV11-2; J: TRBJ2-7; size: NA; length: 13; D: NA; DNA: TGTGCCAGCAGCCCCTCGGGTCCGGGGGAGCAGTACTTC; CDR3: CASSPSGPGEQYF
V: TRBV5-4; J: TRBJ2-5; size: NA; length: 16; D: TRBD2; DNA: TGTGCCAGCAGCCGGAATGGGGGGGGGTTTCAAGAGACCCAGTACTTC; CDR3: CASSRNGGGFQETQYF
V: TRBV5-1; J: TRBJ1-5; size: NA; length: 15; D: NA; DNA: TGCGCCAGCAGTCCACAGGGAGATAGCAATCAGCCCCAGCATTTT; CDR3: CASSPQGDSNQPQHF
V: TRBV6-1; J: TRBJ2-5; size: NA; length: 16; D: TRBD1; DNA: TGTGCCAGCAGTGCCCCAAGGACAGGGTACCAAGAGACCCAGTACTTC; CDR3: CASSAPRTGYQETQYF
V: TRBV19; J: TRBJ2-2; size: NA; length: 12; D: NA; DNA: TGTGCCAGTAGCAGGGACACCGGGGAGCTGTTTTTT; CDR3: CASSRDTGELFF